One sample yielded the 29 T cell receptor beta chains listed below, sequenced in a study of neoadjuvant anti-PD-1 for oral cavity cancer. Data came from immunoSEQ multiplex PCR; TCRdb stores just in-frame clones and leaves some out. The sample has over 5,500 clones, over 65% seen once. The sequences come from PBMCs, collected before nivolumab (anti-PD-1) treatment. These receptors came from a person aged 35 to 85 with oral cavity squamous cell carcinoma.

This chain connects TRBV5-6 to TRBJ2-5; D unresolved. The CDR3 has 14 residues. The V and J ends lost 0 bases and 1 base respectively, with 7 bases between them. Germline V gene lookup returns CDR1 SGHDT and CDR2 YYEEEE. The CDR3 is CASSLVLVQETQYF. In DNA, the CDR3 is TGTGCCAGCAGCTTGGTGCTCGTCCAAGAGACCCAGTACTTC.

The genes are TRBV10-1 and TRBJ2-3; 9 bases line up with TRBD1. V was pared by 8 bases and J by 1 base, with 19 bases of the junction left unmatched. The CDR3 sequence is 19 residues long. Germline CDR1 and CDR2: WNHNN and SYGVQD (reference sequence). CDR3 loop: CASGGHPGTGSTGTDTQYF. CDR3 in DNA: TGCGCCAGCGGGGGACACCCCGGGACAGGGTCTACCGGCACAGATACGCAGTATTTT.

The CDR3 loop is CASSEVHGTDRDIQYF. The DNA for the CDR3 is TGTGCCAGCAGTGAAGTTCACGGGACCGATCGGGACATTCAGTACTTC. The chain recombines TRBV6-1 with TRBJ2-4, with D tentatively TRBD1 or TRBD2 (5 bases each). Germline assignment: CDR1 MNHNS and CDR2 SASEGT. V was clipped by 1 base and J by 8 bases, with 18 bases between them. The CDR3 runs 16 residues.

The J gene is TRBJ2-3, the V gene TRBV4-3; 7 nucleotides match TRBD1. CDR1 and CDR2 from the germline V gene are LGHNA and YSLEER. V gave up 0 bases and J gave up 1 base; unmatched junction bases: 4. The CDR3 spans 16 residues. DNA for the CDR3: TGCGCCAGCAGCCAAGAGAGGACAGGTGGCACAGATACGCAGTATTTT. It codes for CASSQERTGGTDTQYF.

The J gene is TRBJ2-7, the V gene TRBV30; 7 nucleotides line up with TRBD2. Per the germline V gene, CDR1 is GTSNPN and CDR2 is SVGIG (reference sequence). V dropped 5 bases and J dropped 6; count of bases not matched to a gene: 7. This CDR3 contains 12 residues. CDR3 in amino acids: CAWGRAGSEQYF. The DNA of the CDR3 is TGTGCCTGGGGGAGGGCAGGGAGCGAGCAGTACTTC. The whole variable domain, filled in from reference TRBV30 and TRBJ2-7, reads SQTIHQWPATLVQPVGSPLSLECTVEGTSNPNLYWYRQAAGRGLQLLFYSVGIGQISSEVPQNLSASRPQDRQFILSSKKLLLSDSGFYLCAWGRAGSEQYFGPGTRLTVT.

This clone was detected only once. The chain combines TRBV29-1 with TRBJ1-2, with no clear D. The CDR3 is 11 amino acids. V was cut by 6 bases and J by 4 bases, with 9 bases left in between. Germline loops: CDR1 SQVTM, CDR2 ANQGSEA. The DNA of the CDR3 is TGCAGCGTCTTTACAGCCTATGGCTACACCTTC. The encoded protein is CSVFTAYGYTF.

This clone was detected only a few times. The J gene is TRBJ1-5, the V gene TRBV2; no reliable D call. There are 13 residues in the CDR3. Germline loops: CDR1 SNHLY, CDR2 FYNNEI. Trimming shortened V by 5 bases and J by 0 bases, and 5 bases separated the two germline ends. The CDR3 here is CASSPYSNQPQHF. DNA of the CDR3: TGTGCCAGCAGTCCTTATAGCAATCAGCCCCAGCATTTT. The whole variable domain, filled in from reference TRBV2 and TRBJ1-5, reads EPEVTQTPSHQVTQMGQEVILRCVPISNHLYFYWYRQILGQKVEFLVSFYNNEISEKSEIFDDQFSVERPDGSNFTLKIRSTKLEDSAMYFCASSPYSNQPQHFGDGTRLSIL.

In DNA, the CDR3 is TGTGCCAGCAGCCATGACAGGCTTAACGGCTACACCTTC. Protein sequence: CASSHDRLNGYTF. V gene TRBV7-2 combines with J gene TRBJ1-2; the D gene is possibly TRBD1 (6 bases). CDR1 is SGHTA, CDR2 FQGNSA, per germline. The length of the CDR3 is 13 residues. With 5 bases removed from V and 8 bases from J, the gap between germline ends came to 15 bases.

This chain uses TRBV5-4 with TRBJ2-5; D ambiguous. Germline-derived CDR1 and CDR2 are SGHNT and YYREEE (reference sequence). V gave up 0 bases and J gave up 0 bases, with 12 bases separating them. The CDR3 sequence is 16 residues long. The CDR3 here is CASSLGLRPDQETQYF. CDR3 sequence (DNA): TGTGCCAGCAGCTTGGGACTCCGACCGGACCAAGAGACCCAGTACTTC. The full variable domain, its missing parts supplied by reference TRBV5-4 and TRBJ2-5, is ETGVTQSPTHLIKTRGQQVTLRCSSQSGHNTVSWYQQALGQGPQFIFQYYREEENGRGNFPPRFSGLQFPNYSSELNVNALELDDSALYLCASSLGLRPDQETQYFGPGTRLLVL.

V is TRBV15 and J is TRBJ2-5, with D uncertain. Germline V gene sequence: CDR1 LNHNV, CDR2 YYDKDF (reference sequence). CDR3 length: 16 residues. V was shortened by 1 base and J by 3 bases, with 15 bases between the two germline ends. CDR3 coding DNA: TGTGCCACCAGCAGAGGAGGCTCCGGCCACGAAGAGACCCAGTACTTC. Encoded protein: CATSRGGSGHEETQYF.

As DNA, the CDR3 is TGTGCCAGCAGCTTAGTACAGGGGGCGCTGGATGAGCAGTTCTTC. Translation gives CASSLVQGALDEQFF. The J gene is TRBJ2-1, the V gene TRBV7-7, with 9 bases fitting TRBD1. Germline-derived CDR1 and CDR2 are SSHAT and FNYEAQ (reference sequence). J lost 8 bases, V lost 1 base, and 6 bases had no gene match. CDR3 length equals 15 residues. Supplemented by reference TRBV7-7 and TRBJ2-1, the full variable domain reads GAGVSQSPRYKVTKRGQDVTLRCDPISSHATLYWYQQALGQGPEFLTYFNYEAQPDKSGLPSDRFSAERPEGSISTLTIQRTEQRDSAMYRCASSLVQGALDEQFFGPGTRLTVL.

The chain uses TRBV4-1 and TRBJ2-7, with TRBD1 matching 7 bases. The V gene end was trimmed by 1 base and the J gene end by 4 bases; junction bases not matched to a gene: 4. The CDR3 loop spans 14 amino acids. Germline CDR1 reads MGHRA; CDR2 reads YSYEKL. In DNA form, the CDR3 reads TGCGCCAGCAGCCAAGCAAGGGGGCTTTACGAGCAGTACTTC. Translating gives CASSQARGLYEQYF.

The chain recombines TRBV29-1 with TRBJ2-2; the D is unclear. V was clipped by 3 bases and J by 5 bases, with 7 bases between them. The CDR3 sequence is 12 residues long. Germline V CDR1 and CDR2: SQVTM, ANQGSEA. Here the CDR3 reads CSVERTTGELFF. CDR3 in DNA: TGCAGCGTTGAGAGGACGACCGGGGAGCTGTTTTTT.

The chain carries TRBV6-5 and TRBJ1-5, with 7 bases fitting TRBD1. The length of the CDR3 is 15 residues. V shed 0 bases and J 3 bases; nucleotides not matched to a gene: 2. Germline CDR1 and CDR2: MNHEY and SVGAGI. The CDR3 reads CASSYSGQLNQPQHF. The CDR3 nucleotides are TGTGCCAGCAGTTACTCGGGACAGCTCAATCAGCCCCAGCATTTT.

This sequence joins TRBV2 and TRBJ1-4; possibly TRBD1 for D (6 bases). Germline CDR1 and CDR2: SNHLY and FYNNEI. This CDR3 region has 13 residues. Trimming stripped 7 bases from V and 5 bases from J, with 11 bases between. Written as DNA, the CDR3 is TGTGCCAGCACCGGCAGGGGAAATGAAAAACTGTTTTTT. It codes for CASTGRGNEKLFF.

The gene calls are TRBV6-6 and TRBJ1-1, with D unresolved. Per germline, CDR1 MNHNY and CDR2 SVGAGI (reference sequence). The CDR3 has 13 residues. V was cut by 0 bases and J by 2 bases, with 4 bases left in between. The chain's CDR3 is CASSYSANTEAFF. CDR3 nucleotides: TGTGCCAGCAGTTACTCGGCCAACACTGAAGCTTTCTTT.

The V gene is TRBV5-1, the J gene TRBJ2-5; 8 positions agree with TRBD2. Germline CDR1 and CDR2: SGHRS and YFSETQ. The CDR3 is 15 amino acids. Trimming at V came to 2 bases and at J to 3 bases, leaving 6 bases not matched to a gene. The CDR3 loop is CASSLNAGGEETQYF. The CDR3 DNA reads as TGCGCCAGCAGCTTAAATGCGGGGGGTGAAGAGACCCAGTACTTC. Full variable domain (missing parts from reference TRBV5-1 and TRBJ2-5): KAGVTQTPRYLIKTRGQQVTLSCSPISGHRSVSWYQQTPGQGLQFLFEYFSETQRNKGNFPGRFSGRQFSNSRSEMNVSTLELGDSALYLCASSLNAGGEETQYFGPGTRLLVL.

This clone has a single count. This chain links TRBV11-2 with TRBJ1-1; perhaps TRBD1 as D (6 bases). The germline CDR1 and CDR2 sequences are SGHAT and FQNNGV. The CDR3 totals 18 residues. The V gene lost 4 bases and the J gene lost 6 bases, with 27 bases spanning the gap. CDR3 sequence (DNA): TGTGCCAGCAGCTCGATACTTGACCGGACAGCCGTTTCTCCTGAAGCTTTCTTT. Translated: CASSSILDRTAVSPEAFF.

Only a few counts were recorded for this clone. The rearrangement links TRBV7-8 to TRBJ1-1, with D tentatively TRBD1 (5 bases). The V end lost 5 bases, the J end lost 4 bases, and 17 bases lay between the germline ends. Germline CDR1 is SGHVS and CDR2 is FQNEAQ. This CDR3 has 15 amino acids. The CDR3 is CASSRGGEVGTEAFF. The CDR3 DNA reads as TGTGCCAGCAGCCGGGGGGGTGAGGTAGGCACTGAAGCTTTCTTT.

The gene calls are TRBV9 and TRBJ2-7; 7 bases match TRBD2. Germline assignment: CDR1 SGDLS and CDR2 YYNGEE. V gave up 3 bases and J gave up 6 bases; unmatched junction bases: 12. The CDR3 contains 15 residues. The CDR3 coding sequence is TGTGCCAGCAGCGCACGAGGAGGGAGGGACGCCGAGCAGTACTTC. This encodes CASSARGGRDAEQYF.

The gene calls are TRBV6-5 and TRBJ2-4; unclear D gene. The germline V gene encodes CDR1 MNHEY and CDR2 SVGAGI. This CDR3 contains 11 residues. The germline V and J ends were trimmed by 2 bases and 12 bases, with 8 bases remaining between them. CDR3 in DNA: TGTGCCAGCAGTTACGGGTCCGGTCAGTACTTC. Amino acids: CASSYGSGQYF.

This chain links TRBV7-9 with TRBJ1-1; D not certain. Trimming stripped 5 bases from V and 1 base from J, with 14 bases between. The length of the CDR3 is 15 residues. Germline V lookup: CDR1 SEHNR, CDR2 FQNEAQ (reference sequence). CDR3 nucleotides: TGTGCCAGCAGCCCCTCTGGGTGGGGGAACACTGAAGCTTTCTTT. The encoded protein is CASSPSGWGNTEAFF.

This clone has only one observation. This chain's CDR3 is CAISAGTSLYNEQFF. The DNA for the CDR3 is TGTGCCATCAGTGCCGGGACTAGCCTTTACAATGAGCAGTTCTTC. V usage is TRBV10-3 and J usage is TRBJ2-1, with 9 bases that match TRBD2. V dropped 4 bases and J dropped 4; count of bases not matched to a gene: 5. Germline loops: CDR1 ENHRY, CDR2 SYGVKD. The CDR3 runs to 15 residues.

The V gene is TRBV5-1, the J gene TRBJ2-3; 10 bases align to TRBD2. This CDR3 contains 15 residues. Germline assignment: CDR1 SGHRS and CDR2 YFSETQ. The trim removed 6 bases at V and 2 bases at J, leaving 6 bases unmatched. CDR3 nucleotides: TGCGCCAGCAAGCTAGCGGGGGTGCTCACAGATACGCAGTATTTT. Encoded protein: CASKLAGVLTDTQYF.

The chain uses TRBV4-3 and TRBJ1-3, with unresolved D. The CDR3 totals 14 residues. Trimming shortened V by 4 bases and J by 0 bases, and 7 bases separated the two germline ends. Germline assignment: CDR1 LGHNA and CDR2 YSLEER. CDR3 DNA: TGCGCCAGCAGCCCTTCTAACTCTGGAAACACCATATATTTT. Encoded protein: CASSPSNSGNTIYF.

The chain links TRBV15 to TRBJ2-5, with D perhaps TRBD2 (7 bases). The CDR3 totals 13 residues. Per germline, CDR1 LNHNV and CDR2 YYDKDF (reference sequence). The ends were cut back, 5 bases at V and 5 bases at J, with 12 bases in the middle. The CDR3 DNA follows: TGTGCCACCAGCGGGGGGGCTGGGGAGACCCAGTACTTC. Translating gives CATSGGAGETQYF.

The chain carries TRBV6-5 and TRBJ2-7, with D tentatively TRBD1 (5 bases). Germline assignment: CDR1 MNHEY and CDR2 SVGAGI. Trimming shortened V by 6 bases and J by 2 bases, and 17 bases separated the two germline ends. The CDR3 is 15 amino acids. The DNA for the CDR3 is TGTGCCAGCAGGGCAAGACAGCTTTTCACCTACGAGCAGTACTTC. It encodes CASRARQLFTYEQYF.

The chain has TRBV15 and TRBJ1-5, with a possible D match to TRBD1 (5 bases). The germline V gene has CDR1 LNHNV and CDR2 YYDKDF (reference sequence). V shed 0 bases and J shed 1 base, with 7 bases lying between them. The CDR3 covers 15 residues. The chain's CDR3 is CATSRDQGSNQPQHF. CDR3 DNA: TGTGCCACCAGCAGAGACCAGGGAAGCAATCAGCCCCAGCATTTT.

Written as DNA, the CDR3 is TGCGCCAGCAGCTTTACAGGGCGCAACGAAAAACTGTTTTTT. It translates to CASSFTGRNEKLFF. The rearrangement links TRBV5-1 to TRBJ1-4; tentatively, D is TRBD1 (6 bases). Trimming took 2 bases from V and 8 from J, leaving 13 bases between them. The CDR3 length is 14 residues. The germline gives CDR1 SGHRS, CDR2 YFSETQ.